This TCR beta chain was obtained from a study of T cells in Graves' hyperthyroidism and ophthalmopathy. Absence of ophthalmopathy progression within 18 months defined stable Graves' hyperthyroidism. The TCR beta CDR3 regions underwent amplification using RNA transcripts as the source. The primer set for the first-round RT-PCR of the TCR CDR3 was HTBI. MiXCR, run by TCRdb on the multiplex PCR reads, gives a single entry per CDR3 protein. In the table there are under 450,000 distinct CDR3 sequences, 15% to 19% of which are singletons. This CDR3 spans 15 amino acids. The V and J ends lost 5 bases and 5 bases, in that order; junction bases with no gene match: 7. The germline V gene has CDR1 SGHTA and CDR2 FQGTGA. This clonotype was counted a few times.

The genes are TRBV7-3 and TRBJ2-3, with TRBD2 identical over 10 bases. The sequenced sample consisted of blood. The source is a woman aged 18-30 years with Graves' hyperthyroidism. The CDR3 coding sequence is TGTGCCAGCAGCATAGCGGGGGGCAGGGGAGATACGCAGTATTTT. Translated: CASSIAGGRGDTQYF.